The source of this T cell receptor (beta chain) is a study of T cell responses to AZD1222 COVID-19 vaccine (dated by TCRdb to 2020 to 2023). Regarding the research as a whole: A total of just over 230 trial participants underwent TCR sequencing, of whom under 220 had received two doses of AZD1222 and roughly 26 had received two doses of the MenACWY control vaccine. Trial participants were enrolled by age into 18-55, 56-69 and 70-plus year subgroups, with about 150, 27 and 61 TCR-sequenced participants respectively. General study outcomes and caveats: Participants were mostly white British, with more females than males. The authors suggested clonal diversity may have been underestimated. Conclusions about previously exposed vaccinees are limited, since just a handful of AZD1222 recipients were seropositive for SARS-CoV-2 at baseline. Nearly half of unique spike-specific TCRs reportedly recognized epitopes outside regions mutated in the B.1.351 and B.1.1.7 variants. After two AZD1222 doses, both the breadth and the depth of spike-specific TCRs were significantly higher than at day 0 and than in MenACWY recipients. In the small 56-69-year group, the increase in depth fell short of significance, most likely because of low power. CD4 TCRs associated with the vaccine covered the entire spike protein, and the dominant responses were in regions 160-218 and 743-854. Because no day 14 peak-response samples were available, the repertoires could be characterized only after the peak T cell response.

Comments on this clone: Which antigen it targets is not known. No much larger clone is present one base from it, and per-base qualities are unavailable.

The CDR3 starts with the cysteine, ends with the phenylalanine, and has 13 residues. The kept DNA is CDR3 alone, 39 bases in frame from the first base. As encoded in the germline V gene, CDR1 is SNHLY while CDR2 is FYNNEI. Compared with germline, V lacks 3 bases and J lacks 5 bases; bases without a gene match: 4. The label giving this sample's time point can be read as: about 28 days (+/-7) after the second vaccine dose. The label giving this sample's treatment or condition can be read as: meningococcal conjugate vaccine given as trial control. The vaccinee samples were drawn from two UK trials, COV001 and COV002, one of which was a single-blind randomized controlled phase 2/3 trial testing AZD1222 (ChAdOx1 nCoV-19) in healthy adults. For TCRbeta chain sequencing, PBMC samples from trial participants were taken at day 0 and at day 28 after the second dose. The CDR3 regions of human TCRbeta chains were subjected to immunosequencing. Per the authors' processing: Repertoire TCRs were checked for matches against a reference library of SARS-CoV-2-specific TCRs that had been generated using the MIRA antigen-specificity platform. Breadth was defined as the fraction of unique TCRs that were SARS-CoV-2-associated. Depth was defined as the fraction of total T cells that were SARS-CoV-2-associated. Using the MIRA data, each spike-specific TCR was mapped to the spike region that the TCR reacts to and placed in a CD4 or CD8 class. Log10-transformed breadth and depth values were compared by one-way ANOVA with Sidak's multiple comparisons tests. TCRdb mirrors the immuneACCESS table, restricted to in-frame sequences. Some clones are absent from its copies; in checked studies, under half trace to an unresolved V gene, and the reason for the others is unknown. V and J calls and clone size are copied from that table; D and trimming were computed from the DNA. Present in this sample are tens of thousands of clones, approximately 90% of which were seen just once. The ten largest clones capture about 6% of the sample.

Recombination connected TRBV2 to TRBJ2-7; the junction holds 7 bases that match TRBD2. The receptor's source is an adult who received the MenACWY meningococcal vaccine as a control. Here the sequenced sample was peripheral blood, taken 28 days after the second dose of the MenACWY control vaccine. The CDR3 region: CASSDRGGDEQYF. The DNA sequence is given as TGTGCCAGCAGTGATCGTGGGGGGGACGAGCAGTACTTC.